Sequencing of this T cell receptor beta chain was carried out in a study of low-dose radiotherapy and immunotherapy resistance in tumors. Whole-study context: Cohort 1 patients were irradiated with 0.5 Gy fractions every 2 weeks to 6.5 Gy total. Every six weeks patients received intravenous ipilimumab 1 mg/kg, and every two weeks they received intravenous nivolumab 240 mg. Aspirin was administered orally at 300 mg daily for four cycles, commencing on cycle 1 day 1.

Germline-derived CDR1 and CDR2 are SGHVS and FNYEAQ. The CDR3 extends over 14 amino acids. With TRAV- and TRBV-specific primers, first-strand cDNA was made, covering the alpha and beta chains. The PCR that amplified TCRs ran for 20 cycles, relying on a constant-region primer and a V-primer adapter. Isolated mRNA underwent amplification via in vitro transcription. TCRdb fed the reads into MiXCR, producing one record per CDR3 protein. The sample records tens of thousands of distinct CDR3 sequences, less than 25% being singletons. About this clonotype: Given a much more abundant clone one base away, this may be a read error.

Time point of the sample: after trial treatment. Treatment specified: LDRT plus nivolumab, ipilimumab, low-dose cyclophosphamide and aspirin (RACIN trial). Here the sequenced sample was PBMCs, taken after low-dose radiotherapy plus immunotherapy. V is TRBV7-6 and J is TRBJ1-4; tentative D call: TRBD1 (5 bases). The TCR sequence derives from a female donor with ovarian cancer. The CDR3 DNA sequence: TGTGCCAGCAGCCGTGCCGCGGGAAGGGGAAAACGGTTTTTT. This gives the protein CASSRAAGRGKRFF.